Sequencing of this T cell receptor (beta chain) was carried out in a study of shared clonotypes between healthy human individuals. The authors ran the assay at deep level. Every unsorted PBMC PCR replicate was loaded with 300 ng DNA, approximately 30,000 T cell genomes. Sequencing was performed on unsorted PBMC DNA using ten immunoSEQ deep assay plates. Data came from immunoSEQ multiplex PCR; TCRdb stores just in-frame clones and leaves some out. The sample carries about 470,000 clones, about four fifths recorded once. J gave up 5 bases and V 6 bases, and 9 bases lay outside the gene matches. The CDR3 is 15 residues long. The germline V gene has CDR1 MDHEN and CDR2 SYDVKM.

This TCR came from a middle-aged woman in good health. Some clones in this sample may be carry-over from other donors' samples. V usage is TRBV28 and J usage is TRBJ1-4; 7 bases are shared with TRBD1. The specimen was PBMCs. In DNA form, the CDR3 reads TGTGCCAGCAGCCGAAGGGACAGATACAATGAAAAACTGTTTTTT. It specifies CASSRRDRYNEKLFF. Full variable domain (remainder filled in from reference TRBV28 and TRBJ1-4): DVKVTQSSRYLVKRTGEKVFLECVQDMDHENMFWYRQDPGLGLRLIYFSYDVKMKEKGDIPEGYSVSREKKERFSLILESASTNQTSMYLCASSRRDRYNEKLFFGSGTQLSVL.